The rows below give T cell receptor beta chains drawn from one sample of a study of blood T cell repertoires in COVID-19. Only in-frame clones appear in the TCRdb table, and some are missing; sequencing was by immunoSEQ multiplex PCR. The table shows some 83,000 clones, with 85% to 90% occurring only once. The specimen was peripheral blood. These receptor sequences come from a man older than 75 with active or convalescent COVID-19. CDR3s include the opening cysteine and the closing phenylalanine or tryptophan. A D gene is named only where the DNA matches it firmly. Size tells how often a clone was seen (once, few, many) or the class of an expanded clone, and some rows leave it out.

DNA,CDR3,J,size,D,V
TGTGCCAGCAGTCCCGGGACTAGCGGGGGCCCCTCCTACAATGAGCAGTTCTTC,CASSPGTSGGPSYNEQFF,TRBJ2-1,once,TRBD2,TRBV6-6
TGTGCCAGCAGCGGACAGGGGGTAGTGAGACCCCTCCACTTT,CASSGQGVVRPLHF,TRBJ1-6,once,TRBD1,TRBV9
TGTGCCAGCAGCTTTCGAGGAAAGGGGTATGGCTACACCTTC,CASSFRGKGYGYTF,TRBJ1-2,-,-,TRBV11-2
TGTGCCAGCTCACTTGGGGACAGCTACACTGAAGCTTTCTTT,CASSLGDSYTEAFF,TRBJ1-1,-,TRBD1,TRBV18
TGCGCCAGCAGCTTACAGGGGGCGAATTCACCCCTCCACTTT,CASSLQGANSPLHF,TRBJ1-6,-,TRBD1,TRBV5-1
TGTGCCAGCAGCTTAGAACAGGGAAACTATGGCTACACCTTC,CASSLEQGNYGYTF,TRBJ1-2,-,-,TRBV7-8
TGTGCCAGCAGTCCAGCGGGGGCGAGAACTGAAGCTTTCTTT,CASSPAGARTEAFF,TRBJ1-1,once,-,TRBV6-2/TRBV6-3
TGTGCCAGCAGCCCCGCTCGGGGGGTAATTAATGAAAAACTGTTTTTT,CASSPARGVINEKLFF,TRBJ1-4,once,-,TRBV5-8
TGTGCCTGGAGTAGGGGCGGGACGAACACCGGGGAGCTGTTTTTT,CAWSRGGTNTGELFF,TRBJ2-2,few,-,TRBV30
TGTGCCAGTAGCACTAGCGGGACCAGGGGCGATACGCAGTATTTT,CASSTSGTRGDTQYF,TRBJ2-3,-,TRBD2,TRBV19
TGTGCCAGCAGTTACTCAGGGAGGGATCGAAGCATTCAGTACTTC,CASSYSGRDRSIQYF,TRBJ2-4,-,TRBD2,TRBV6-5
TGTGCCAGCAGCGGCCGGGAAGAGAGTTCACCCCTCCACTTT,CASSGREESSPLHF,TRBJ1-6,-,-,TRBV6-5
TGTGCCAGCATACAGGAATTACTAGCCAAAAACATTCAGTACTTC,CASIQELLAKNIQYF,TRBJ2-4,-,-,TRBV2
TGTGCCAGCAGTTACTCGAGGACAGGGAAGGAGACCCAGTACTTC,CASSYSRTGKETQYF,TRBJ2-5,-,TRBD1,TRBV6-6
TGTGCCAGCAGCGCAATCCAGGGTTTCTACGGCTACACCTTC,CASSAIQGFYGYTF,TRBJ1-2,-,-,TRBV6-5
TGTGCCAGCTCACCAGGGCTCGCAGATACGCAGTATTTT,CASSPGLADTQYF,TRBJ2-3,-,-,TRBV18
TGTGCCAGCAGCGTAGTTCCGGGACAGGGAACCTACGGCTACACCTTC,CASSVVPGQGTYGYTF,TRBJ1-2,-,TRBD1,TRBV9
TGTGCCAGCAGCTTTAGCGGGATTTACAATGAGCAGTTCTTC,CASSFSGIYNEQFF,TRBJ2-1,-,TRBD2,TRBV7-2
TGTGCCACCAGGTATGTGAACACCGGGGAGCTGTTTTTT,CATRYVNTGELFF,TRBJ2-2,-,-,TRBV24-1
TGTGCCAGCACCACGACAGGGCTCAGGAATGAGCAGTTCTTC,CASTTTGLRNEQFF,TRBJ2-1,once,TRBD1,TRBV5-8
TGTGCCAGCAGCTCGCGGGGTAGCGGGAGCATCTATGAGCAGTTCTTC,CASSSRGSGSIYEQFF,TRBJ2-1,-,TRBD2,TRBV11-2
TGTGCCTGGAGGCCCCCGGGAAGCACAGATACGCAGTATTTT,CAWRPPGSTDTQYF,TRBJ2-3,-,-,TRBV30
TGCGCCAGCAGCTTTACAGGGGTGGGTGGCTACACCTTC,CASSFTGVGGYTF,TRBJ1-2,-,TRBD1,TRBV5-1
TGTGCCAGCAGCTTCTCGGGGGGTGGCTACACCTTC,CASSFSGGGYTF,TRBJ1-2,-,-,TRBV7-2
TGTGCCAGCAGCCAAGATCCGCGACACTATAATTCACCCCTCCACTTT,CASSQDPRHYNSPLHF,TRBJ1-6,once,-,TRBV4-2
TGTGCCAGCAGCTTGGCCTCGGGGGCGAACACCGGGGAGCTGTTTTTT,CASSLASGANTGELFF,TRBJ2-2,-,-,TRBV5-5
TGTGCCAGCAGTCCGGGACTAGACACAGATACGCAGTATTTT,CASSPGLDTDTQYF,TRBJ2-3,-,TRBD2,TRBV6-4
TGTGCCAGCAGCCCTCAGACAGGCGGCCCCGGTATTTCCCTCCACTTT,CASSPQTGGPGISLHF,TRBJ1-6,once,-,TRBV6-2/TRBV6-3
TGTGCCAGCAGCTTAAAACTAGCGGGGGCCAATGAGCAGTTCTTC,CASSLKLAGANEQFF,TRBJ2-1,-,TRBD2,TRBV7-8
TGTGCCAGTAGCTCACTGAAGGGAGACACCGGGGAGCTGTTTTTT,CASSSLKGDTGELFF,TRBJ2-2,few,-,TRBV19
TGTGCCAGCAGCTTCCCAGGGGGCGGACAGCCCCAGCATTTT,CASSFPGGGQPQHF,TRBJ1-5,-,TRBD1,TRBV5-8
TGTGCCAGCAGCTTATTACAGACCAATTCACCCCTCCACTTT,CASSLLQTNSPLHF,TRBJ1-6,-,-,TRBV7-9
TGTGCCACCAGTGATCCCCGGACTGGAGCCAAAAACATTCAGTACTTC,CATSDPRTGAKNIQYF,TRBJ2-4,once,-,TRBV24-1
TGTGCCAGCAGTTTAAGGACCCGGAGGGAAAAACTGTTTTTT,CASSLRTRREKLFF,TRBJ1-4,once,-,TRBV28
TGTGCCAGTAGTATGGAGGTGGGGATTGGGGAGCTGTTTTTT,CASSMEVGIGELFF,TRBJ2-2,once,-,TRBV19
TGTGCCAGTAGTATCCAACAGGGGGAGAATCAGCCCCAGCATTTT,CASSIQQGENQPQHF,TRBJ1-5,-,TRBD1,TRBV19
TGCGCCAGCAGCTTGGCCAGAGGGCACACCGGGGAGCTGTTTTTT,CASSLARGHTGELFF,TRBJ2-2,-,-,TRBV5-1
TGTGCCAGCCGGGGTGGGGTTAATAGTGGCTACACCTTC,CASRGGVNSGYTF,TRBJ1-2,-,-,TRBV6-5
TGTGCCAGCAGCAACAACGTAAACACTGAAGCTTTCTTT,CASSNNVNTEAFF,TRBJ1-1,once,-,TRBV7-9
TGCGCCAGCACCTCGGGACTAATGTCCAGGCGTGAGCAGTTCTTC,CASTSGLMSRREQFF,TRBJ2-1,-,TRBD2,TRBV5-1
TGTGCCAGTAGTATGTCTCTTGGACAGGGAAACTATGGCTACACCTTC,CASSMSLGQGNYGYTF,TRBJ1-2,-,TRBD1,TRBV19
TGTGCCAGTAGTATAGTTAGCGGGGCCTCCTACAATGAGCAGTTCTTC,CASSIVSGASYNEQFF,TRBJ2-1,-,TRBD2,TRBV19
TGTGCCAGCTCACCCCGCGCAGGGAGGAATGAAAAACTGTTTTTT,CASSPRAGRNEKLFF,TRBJ1-4,-,-,TRBV18
TGCGCCAGCAGCTTGGAACAGGGGGGAAACACCATATATTTT,CASSLEQGGNTIYF,TRBJ1-3,-,TRBD1,TRBV5-1
TGCGCCAGCGGTAACGGGGACACTGAAGCTTTCTTT,CASGNGDTEAFF,TRBJ1-1,-,-,TRBV5-1
TGTGCCAGCGAGTTAGCGGGAGGGGATGAGCAGTTCTTC,CASELAGGDEQFF,TRBJ2-1,-,TRBD2,TRBV7-2
TGTGCCAGCAGTTCCCTTCGGGCGGGATCCGCTGAAGCTTTCTTT,CASSSLRAGSAEAFF,TRBJ1-1,-,-,TRBV28
TGTGCCAGCTCACCCCGAGGCTACACAGATACGCAGTATTTT,CASSPRGYTDTQYF,TRBJ2-3,-,-,TRBV18
TGTGCCAGCAGTCCCCGGGACAGGGCCCTTTCACCCCTCCACTTT,CASSPRDRALSPLHF,TRBJ1-6,-,TRBD1,TRBV27
TGCGCCAGCAGCCAACCGGGTCCCTATGGCTACACCTTC,CASSQPGPYGYTF,TRBJ1-2,-,-,TRBV4-1
TGTGCCAGCAGCCAAGGGGTGGGCCCCCAGCCCCAGCATTTT,CASSQGVGPQPQHF,TRBJ1-5,-,-,TRBV3-1/TRBV3-2
TGTGCCAGCAGCCATGATCTGCAGGGTTCCTATGGCTACACCTTC,CASSHDLQGSYGYTF,TRBJ1-2,few,-,TRBV4-2
TGTGCCAGTAGTCCCGGAGGCCCTAATGAAAAACTGTTTTTT,CASSPGGPNEKLFF,TRBJ1-4,-,-,TRBV19
TGTGCCAGCAGTTTAGGTCTCAACACTGAAGCTTTCTTT,CASSLGLNTEAFF,TRBJ1-1,-,-,TRBV12-3/TRBV12-4
TGCAGCGTTGACTCCGGGGTAACAGATACGCAGTATTTT,CSVDSGVTDTQYF,TRBJ2-3,-,-,TRBV29-1
TGTGCCAGTAGTATTTCGGGCAGGGTTGGAAACACCATATATTTT,CASSISGRVGNTIYF,TRBJ1-3,few,-,TRBV19
TGTGCCAGCAGTTCGGACAGGGCGAGGATGCCACCCCTCCACTTT,CASSSDRARMPPLHF,TRBJ1-6,-,TRBD1,TRBV28
TGTGCCAGCAGTTCAATAGCGGGAGGGGCCACAGATACGCAGTATTTT,CASSSIAGGATDTQYF,TRBJ2-3,-,TRBD2,TRBV5-4